The 22 T cell receptor beta chains below all came from one sample that was sequenced in a study of blood T cell repertoires in COVID-19. Here immunoSEQ multiplex PCR was the method, and the copy in TCRdb shows in-frame clones only, minus some. This sample yields some 130,000 clones, of which around three quarters are seen a single time; 3.5% to 4.5% belongs to the top ten. Material: peripheral blood. Every receptor here comes from a man between 60 and 70 years old with acute or convalescent COVID-19.

This clone came up a few times. This chain connects TRBV7-8 to TRBJ1-3; 9 positions match TRBD1. CDR1 and CDR2 from the germline V gene are SGHVS and FQNEAQ. The CDR3 runs 18 residues. J gave up 4 bases and V 7 bases, and 17 bases lay outside the gene matches. In DNA, the CDR3 is TGTGCCAGCAAGGGAGGGACAGGGCACATCACGGAGGGAAACACCATATATTTT. Protein sequence: CASKGGTGHITEGNTIYF.

The chain combines TRBV12-3 or TRBV12-4 with TRBJ1-1; D not resolved. The V end lost 6 bases, the J end lost 7 bases, and 12 bases lay between the germline ends. The CDR3 consists of 12 residues. CDR3 in amino acids: CASRPVRDEAFF. CDR3 nucleotide sequence: TGTGCCAGCAGGCCCGTGAGGGATGAAGCTTTCTTT.

This clone appeared once. The chain carries TRBV4-3 and TRBJ1-2, with 7 bases fitting TRBD1. The CDR3 spans 16 residues. In germline, CDR1 is LGHNA, CDR2 YSLEER. V dropped 0 bases and J dropped 4; count of bases not matched to a gene: 8. The CDR3 DNA sequence: TGCGCCAGCAGCCAAGATAAGGGGGCAGATTTCTATGGCTACACCTTC. Protein sequence: CASSQDKGADFYGYTF.

This clone appeared a few times. V gene TRBV6-2 or TRBV6-3 combines with J gene TRBJ1-5, with D perhaps matching TRBD1 (5 bases). Trimming stripped 6 bases from V and 7 bases from J, with 16 bases between. The CDR3 covers 14 residues. CDR1 and CDR2 (germline): MNHEY, SVGEGT. Here the CDR3 reads CASSRVWGGQPQHF. The CDR3 DNA sequence: TGTGCCAGCAGCCGCGTTTGGGGCGGACAGCCCCAGCATTTT.

This clone was counted a single time. The rearrangement links TRBV5-6 to TRBJ1-2; no clear D. This CDR3 spans 13 amino acids. With 0 bases removed from V and 8 bases from J, the gap between germline ends came to 11 bases. Germline CDR1 SGHDT, CDR2 YYEEEE. CDR3 sequence (DNA): TGTGCCAGCAGCTTGGGGGCACTTGAGGGCTACACCTTC. Translation gives CASSLGALEGYTF.

This clone is a singleton in its sample. This sequence joins TRBV9 and TRBJ2-1; 10 bases are shared with TRBD1. The V gene's germline CDR1 is SGDLS and CDR2 YYNGEE. The CDR3 runs to 16 residues. Unmatched junction bases numbered 4, after V lost 0 bases and J lost 4 bases. DNA for the CDR3: TGTGCCAGCAGCGTAGCGGGGACAGGGGTATACAATGAGCAGTTCTTC. Its translation: CASSVAGTGVYNEQFF.

The chain employs TRBV7-9 and TRBJ2-1; 10 bases are a match to TRBD2. CDR1 is SEHNR and CDR2 is FQNEAQ in the germline V gene (reference sequence). V shed 1 base and J 7 bases; nucleotides not matched to a gene: 4. The CDR3 extends over 15 amino acids. CDR3 amino acids: CASSLVASGSNEQFF. CDR3 DNA: TGTGCCAGCAGCTTAGTGGCTAGCGGGAGTAATGAGCAGTTCTTC.

The rearrangement uses TRBV3-1 (or the pseudogene TRBV3-2) and TRBJ1-4; 9 bases match TRBD1. The CDR3 totals 16 residues. Germline V gene data show CDR1 as LGHDT and CDR2 as YNNKEL (reference sequence). The J segment lost 6 bases and the V segment lost 1 base, leaving 6 bases of the junction unmatched. The CDR3 nucleotides read TGTGCCAGCAGCCAAGCCTCGACAGGGGGATATGAAAAACTGTTTTTT. This codes for CASSQASTGGYEKLFF.

This clone came up once. The chain combines TRBV19 with TRBJ2-6, with a possible D match to TRBD1 (5 bases). V lost 7 bases to trimming and J lost 1 base, with 14 bases between them. Germline V CDR1 and CDR2: LNHDA, SQIVND (reference sequence). This CDR3 comprises 16 residues. CDR3 loop: CASNPGKGSGANVLTF. CDR3 bases: TGTGCCAGTAATCCAGGGAAGGGGTCTGGGGCCAACGTCCTGACTTTC.

The chain links TRBV19 to TRBJ1-5, with a weak D call TRBD1 (5 bases). Trimming shortened V by 6 bases and J by 3 bases, and 9 bases separated the two germline ends. The CDR3 has 13 amino acids. CDR1 is LNHDA, CDR2 SQIVND, per germline (reference sequence). The CDR3 DNA is TGTGCCAGTAGCGACAGTGCCAATCAGCCCCAGCATTTT. This codes for CASSDSANQPQHF.

Turning to this clone: Other DNA variants within this sample encode the same CDR3. The chain uses TRBV12-3 or TRBV12-4 and TRBJ1-5; D is possibly TRBD1 (5 bases). The CDR3 is made up of 13 amino acids. V dropped 5 bases and J dropped 7 bases, with 12 bases sitting between them. CDR3 in amino acids: CASSLQGGQPQHF. The DNA for the CDR3 is TGTGCCAGCAGTCTCCAGGGAGGACAGCCCCAGCATTTT.

The J gene is TRBJ2-1, the V gene TRBV5-1, with 7 bases lining up with TRBD2. The CDR3 extends over 20 amino acids. CDR1 and CDR2 (germline): SGHRS, YFSETQ. V dropped 0 bases and J dropped 0; count of bases not matched to a gene: 15. CDR3 DNA sequence: TGCGCCAGCAGCTTGGATAGGTCTAGCGGAGTTTTTATCTCCTACAATGAGCAGTTCTTC. Translated: CASSLDRSSGVFISYNEQFF.

The genes are TRBV6-2 or TRBV6-3 and TRBJ1-2; 8 nucleotides match TRBD1. Germline V gene lookup returns CDR1 MNHEY and CDR2 SVGEGT. Germline trimming cut 5 bases from V and 8 bases from J; bases unmatched to any gene: 7. This CDR3 is 13 amino acids long. CDR3 protein: CASSTDRAGGYTF. The CDR3 bases are TGTGCCAGCAGTACGGACAGGGCTGGCGGCTACACCTTC.

A few counts support this clone. This chain links TRBV19 with TRBJ1-5, with D possibly being TRBD1 (5 bases). CDR1 is LNHDA and CDR2 is SQIVND in the germline V gene (reference sequence). The CDR3 extends over 15 amino acids. Trimming pared 7 bases from V and 3 bases from J, leaving 16 bases between. The CDR3 loop is CASTPFRGNNQPQHF. CDR3 DNA: TGTGCCAGTACCCCGTTTAGGGGCAACAATCAGCCCCAGCATTTT.

As DNA, the CDR3 is TGTGCCAGCAGCCCGAGCCCAGGGCAAGAGACCCAGTACTTC. It yields the protein CASSPSPGQETQYF. This chain links TRBV9 with TRBJ2-5; D may be TRBD1 (5 bases). This CDR3 is 14 amino acids long. Germline V gene sequence: CDR1 SGDLS, CDR2 YYNGEE. Trimming cost V 4 bases and J 2 bases, with 12 bases left between them.

The V call is TRBV7-9, the J call TRBJ2-3, with a tentative D call TRBD2 (6 bases). V was cut by 3 bases and J by 3 bases, with 13 bases left in between. The CDR3 is 15 residues long. Germline lookup yields CDR1 SEHNR and CDR2 FQNEAQ (reference sequence). The CDR3, as DNA: TGTGCCAGCAGCTTTTCGGCGGGATTTACAGATACGCAGTATTTT. Amino acids: CASSFSAGFTDTQYF.

The chain links TRBV28 to TRBJ2-1; perhaps TRBD2 as D (6 bases). Germline V gene lookup returns CDR1 MDHEN and CDR2 SYDVKM. V gave up 5 bases and J gave up 9 bases, with 17 bases separating them. This CDR3 comprises 14 residues. CDR3 nucleotides: TGTGCCAGCAGTACCTCCGGCGGGGTGAGTGAGCAGTTCTTC. This translates into CASSTSGGVSEQFF.

V gene TRBV15 combines with J gene TRBJ2-2; 9 nucleotides align to TRBD1. V shed 1 base, J shed 5 bases, and the junction held 5 bases outside the gene matches. The CDR3 has 16 amino acids. Germline CDR1 is LNHNV and CDR2 is YYDKDF (reference sequence). As DNA, the CDR3 is TGTGCCACCAGCAGAGCCGGGACAGGGCGGACCGGGGAGCTGTTTTTT. Its protein is CATSRAGTGRTGELFF.

The chain combines TRBV12-3 or TRBV12-4 with TRBJ2-2; 9 nucleotides match TRBD2. The trim removed 9 bases at V and 9 bases at J, leaving 8 bases unmatched. The CDR3 is 13 residues long. Here the CDR3 reads CASNSGGGRELFF. CDR3 coding DNA: TGTGCCAGTAATAGCGGGGGTGGGAGGGAGCTGTTTTTT.

V gene TRBV5-1 combines with J gene TRBJ2-7; 7 bases are a match to TRBD2. The germline V gene has CDR1 SGHRS and CDR2 YFSETQ. Trimming at V came to 0 bases and at J to 0 bases, leaving 6 bases not matched to a gene. The CDR3 has 16 amino acids. CDR3 DNA: TGCGCCAGCAGCTTGGGGCCGGGGGGTCTCTCCTACGAGCAGTACTTC. This translates into CASSLGPGGLSYEQYF.

This rearrangement joins TRBV7-2 to TRBJ1-3; a weak D match, TRBD1 (6 bases). V shed 2 bases and J shed 0 bases, with 14 bases lying between them. Germline V gives CDR1 SGHTA, CDR2 FQGNSA. CDR3 length equals 17 residues. Written as DNA, the CDR3 is TGTGCCAGCAGCTTAAGGCCCCAGGGGACCTCTGGAAACACCATATATTTT. This translates into CASSLRPQGTSGNTIYF. The whole variable domain, filled in from reference TRBV7-2 and TRBJ1-3, reads GAGVSQSPSNKVTEKGKDVELRCDPISGHTALYWYRQSLGQGLEFLIYFQGNSAPDKSGLPSDRFSAERTGGSVSTLTIQRTQQEDSAVYLCASSLRPQGTSGNTIYFGEGSWLTVV.

The chain couples TRBV27 to TRBJ2-1, with TRBD1 matching 9 bases. The germline V gene has CDR1 MNHEY and CDR2 SMNVEV (reference sequence). Germline trimming cut 6 bases from V and 1 base from J; bases unmatched to any gene: 4. The CDR3 is 15 residues long. In DNA form, the CDR3 reads TGTGCCAGCAGGGGGGGGACAGGGTCCTACAATGAGCAGTTCTTC. The encoded protein is CASRGGTGSYNEQFF.